The entry that follows covers one T cell receptor beta chain sequence. The CDR3 is 14 amino acids. Germline V CDR1 and CDR2: SNHLY, FYNNEI. V dropped 7 bases and J dropped 1 base, with 13 bases sitting between them. This sample is part of a study of control samples from healthy donors and cancer patients. Sequencing was performed with immunoSEQ multiplex PCR; in TCRdb, only in-frame clones are kept and a portion is missing. The sample gives approximately 30,000 clones, around nine tenths of which show up once; about 1.6% is in the top ten. The sequenced material came from PBMCs. The genes are TRBV2 and TRBJ1-2; tentative D call: TRBD1 (5 bases). This sequence was found in a woman aged 35 to 49 with lung cancer. The CDR3 DNA reads as TGTGCCAGCAAAGGGGCGGGAGATAACTATGGCTACACCTTC. Translating it yields CASKGAGDNYGYTF. The whole variable domain, remainder taken from reference TRBV2 and TRBJ1-2, is EPEVTQTPSHQVTQMGQEVILRCVPISNHLYFYWYRQILGQKVEFLVSFYNNEISEKSEIFDDQFSVERPDGSNFTLKIRSTKLEDSAMYFCASKGAGDNYGYTFGSGTRLTVV.